This entry lists 4 T cell receptor beta chains sequenced from one sample in a study of blood T cell repertoires in COVID-19. TCRdb's table, derived via immunoSEQ multiplex PCR, lists solely in-frame clones and lacks some. The table shows 450,000 to 500,000 clones, with approximately 85% occurring only once. Sequenced input: peripheral blood. The source is a human donor in a cohort sampled during active COVID-19.

This clone was observed once. CDR3 sequence: CASKDTRNQPQHF. The CDR3 nucleotides are TGTGCCAGTAAGGACACCCGCAATCAGCCCCAGCATTTT. The chain has TRBV19 and TRBJ1-5; tentative D call: TRBD1 (5 bases). The germline gives CDR1 LNHDA, CDR2 SQIVND (reference sequence). The CDR3 has 13 amino acids. V was cut by 7 bases and J by 2 bases, with 9 bases left in between.

The chain has TRBV10-3 and TRBJ2-2; 9 positions match TRBD1. Germline V gene sequence: CDR1 ENHRY, CDR2 SYGVKD. V was clipped by 0 bases and J by 4 bases; unmatched bases: 9. The CDR3 runs to 18 residues. Here the CDR3 DNA reads TGTGCCATCAGTGAGTCCCCTCGGGGGACAGGGCTCACCGGGGAGCTGTTTTTT. Protein sequence: CAISESPRGTGLTGELFF.

CDR3: CASSSRDRGGKNEQFF. CDR3 coding DNA: TGTGCCAGCAGCTCCCGGGACAGGGGAGGAAAGAATGAGCAGTTCTTC. V usage is TRBV11-3 and J usage is TRBJ2-1, with 10 bases matching TRBD1. With 4 bases clipped from V and 7 bases from J, the junction kept 10 bases outside the gene matches. Germline CDR1 and CDR2: SGHNT and YENEEA. The CDR3 has 16 residues. Combining the CDR3 with reference TRBV11-3 and TRBJ2-1 gives the whole variable domain EAGVVQSPRYKIIEKKQPVAFWCNPISGHNTLYWYLQNLGQGPELLIRYENEEAVDDSQLPKDRFSAERLKGVDSTLKIQPAELGDSAVYLCASSSRDRGGKNEQFFGPGTRLTVL.

This clone was picked up a small number of times. The gene calls are TRBV7-8 and TRBJ1-2; D unclear. The ends were cut back, 2 bases at V and 2 bases at J, with 12 bases in the middle. The CDR3 has 15 residues. Germline V gene data show CDR1 as SGHVS and CDR2 as FQNEAQ. CDR3 protein: CASSLSPQSNYGYTF. CDR3 bases: TGTGCCAGCAGCTTATCACCCCAGTCCAACTATGGCTACACCTTC. The complete variable domain, with remaining parts taken from reference TRBV7-8 and TRBJ1-2, reads GAGVSQSPRYKVAKRGQDVALRCDPISGHVSLFWYQQALGQGPEFLTYFQNEAQLDKSGLPSDRFFAERPEGSVSTLKIQRTQQEDSAVYLCASSLSPQSNYGYTFGSGTRLTVV.